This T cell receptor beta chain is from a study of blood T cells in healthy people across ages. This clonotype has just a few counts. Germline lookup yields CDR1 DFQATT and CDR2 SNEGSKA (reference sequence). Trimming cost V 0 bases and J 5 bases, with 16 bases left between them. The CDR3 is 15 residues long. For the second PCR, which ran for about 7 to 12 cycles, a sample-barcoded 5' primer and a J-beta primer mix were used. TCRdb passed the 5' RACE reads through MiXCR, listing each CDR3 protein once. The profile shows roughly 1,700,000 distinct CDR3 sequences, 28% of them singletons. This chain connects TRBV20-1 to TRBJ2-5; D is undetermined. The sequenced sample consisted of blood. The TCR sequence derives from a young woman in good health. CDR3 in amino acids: CSARDGISDEETQYF. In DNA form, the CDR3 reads TGCAGTGCTAGAGATGGGATTTCGGATGAGGAGACCCAGTACTTC.